The 16 T cell receptor beta chains below come from one sample, sequenced in a study of human T cells and chemical hapten exposure. TCRdb re-derived calls from the RACE reads in MiXCR, one entry per CDR3 protein. The data show tens of thousands of distinct CDR3 sequences, over 9.5% seen once. Specified time point: patch test 1, 2 weeks after DPC sensitization. Treatment here: therapeutic diphenylcyclopropenone sensitization with weekly scalp DPC. The sequencing here drew on whole blood, taken in connection with sensitization to the hapten diphenylcyclopropenone (DPC). Every receptor here comes from a woman aged 55-70 years with alopecia areata. Some clones in this sample may be carry-over from other donors' samples.

The table lists this clonotype with many counts. V usage is TRBV12-3 or TRBV12-4 and J usage is TRBJ2-7, with 8 bases matching TRBD1. V trimming: 5 bases; J trimming: 7 bases; junction bases outside the gene matches: 7. The CDR3 totals 13 residues. CDR3 loop: CASSPWTGMEQYF. In DNA form, the CDR3 reads TGTGCCAGCAGTCCCTGGACAGGGATGGAGCAGTACTTC.

This clonotype occurred a few times. V is TRBV11-2 and J is TRBJ2-7; tentative D call: TRBD2 (7 bases). This CDR3 has 14 residues. CDR1 SGHAT and CDR2 FQNNGV come from the germline V gene. V was trimmed by 5 bases and J by 5 bases, leaving 16 bases between them. The CDR3 DNA follows: TGTGCCAGCAGCCGACGGGGGGCTGGTAACGAGCAGTACTTC. It yields the protein CASSRRGAGNEQYF.

The chain couples TRBV5-1 to TRBJ1-2; maybe TRBD1 (6 bases). The V gene's germline CDR1 is SGHRS and CDR2 YFSETQ. V was shortened by 9 bases and J by 7 bases, with 22 bases between the two germline ends. The CDR3 runs to 14 residues. CDR3 coding DNA: TGCGCCACCCAACCTACGTTACAACAGGGTGGCTACACCTTC. It codes for CATQPTLQQGGYTF.

The rearrangement joins TRBV18 to TRBJ2-5; D is uncertain. V lost 1 base, J lost 3 bases, and 6 bases lay in between. Germline-derived CDR1 and CDR2 are KGHSH and LQKENI. This CDR3 comprises 13 residues. CDR3: CASSPRQKETQYF. The DNA for the CDR3 is TGTGCCAGCTCACCACGACAAAAAGAGACCCAGTACTTC.

The chain links TRBV2 to TRBJ1-1; D unresolved. The CDR3 is 15 amino acids. V was cut by 4 bases and J by 1 base, with 13 bases left in between. Germline CDR1 is SNHLY and CDR2 is FYNNEI. The CDR3 DNA reads TGTGCCAGCAGTGTGGGCGGGGAGTGGAACACTGAAGCTTTCTTT. Translation: CASSVGGEWNTEAFF.

This clonotype was detected many times. The J gene is TRBJ2-3, the V gene TRBV4-1; no definite D call. Trimming removed 1 base at V and 2 bases at J, with 7 bases between. Germline assignment: CDR1 MGHRA and CDR2 YSYEKL. The CDR3 totals 14 residues. Here the CDR3 DNA reads TGCGCCAGCAGCCAAGTGTCGTACACAGATACGCAGTATTTT. It specifies CASSQVSYTDTQYF.

This clonotype was recorded at least ten times. The junction differs from germline at one of its ends, possibly a read error. The J gene is TRBJ1-1, the V gene TRBV7-9; TRBD1 matches 7 bases. The germline V gene has CDR1 SEHNR and CDR2 FQNEAQ (reference sequence). The CDR3 covers 14 residues. The CDR3 DNA reads TGTGCCAGCAGCCCCCAGGGGGAGAACCCTGAAGCTTTCTTT. It translates to CASSPQGENPEAFF.

This clonotype occurred many times. This chain uses TRBV7-9 with TRBJ2-6, with a possible D match to TRBD2 (6 bases). The germline V gene encodes CDR1 SEHNR and CDR2 FQNEAQ (reference sequence). Trimming shortened V by 6 bases and J by 4 bases, and 10 bases separated the two germline ends. The CDR3 is made up of 14 amino acids. The CDR3 DNA follows: TGTGCCAGCAGAGGGGCGGGAGGGGCCAACGTCCTGACTTTC. Translating it yields CASRGAGGANVLTF.

The genes are TRBV20-1 and TRBJ2-7; the match to TRBD2 covers 11 bases. V was pared by 3 bases and J by 6 bases, with 13 bases of the junction left unmatched. CDR1 is DFQATT, CDR2 SNEGSKA, per germline (reference sequence). CDR3 length equals 16 residues. The CDR3 protein is CSASKTSGGPLFEQYF. The CDR3 DNA follows: TGCAGTGCTAGTAAAACTAGCGGGGGCCCGCTATTCGAGCAGTACTTC.

This clonotype was seen more than once but under ten times. This chain connects TRBV7-2 to TRBJ2-3; D call uncertain. The length of the CDR3 is 14 residues. V dropped 10 bases and J dropped 0 bases, with 14 bases sitting between them. Germline values: CDR1 SGHTA, CDR2 FQGNSA. The DNA for the CDR3 is TGTGCCATCCAGACTGGATCTAGCACAGATACGCAGTATTTT. Protein: CAIQTGSSTDTQYF.

This chain connects TRBV29-1 to TRBJ1-4; no clear D gene. The germline V and J ends were trimmed by 6 bases and 0 bases, with 8 bases remaining between them. The CDR3 has 13 residues. Per germline, CDR1 SQVTM and CDR2 ANQGSEA. The chain's CDR3 is CSVQKATNEKLFF. DNA of the CDR3: TGCAGCGTCCAGAAGGCAACTAATGAAAAACTGTTTTTT.

Many counts were recorded for this clonotype. The V call is TRBV6-1, the J call TRBJ1-5; D gene unclear. Germline CDR1 and CDR2: MNHNS and SASEGT. V dropped 6 bases and J dropped 6 bases, with 12 bases sitting between them. CDR3 length: 13 amino acids. This CDR3 reads CASREPMGQPQHF. The DNA for the CDR3 is TGTGCCAGCAGGGAACCAATGGGTCAGCCCCAGCATTTT.

This clonotype was seen at least ten times. V is TRBV12-3 or TRBV12-4 and J is TRBJ2-7, with D possibly TRBD1 on 5 matching bases. V was cut by 4 bases and J by 4 bases, with 14 bases left in between. This CDR3 is 14 amino acids long. The CDR3 protein is CASSSTGPYYEQYF. The CDR3 DNA reads as TGTGCCAGCAGTTCCACAGGTCCTTATTACGAGCAGTACTTC.

In this sample, this clonotype turned up many times. The chain combines TRBV7-9 with TRBJ1-1, with TRBD1 as a possible D gene (5 bases). Germline CDR1 and CDR2: SEHNR and FQNEAQ (reference sequence). This CDR3 contains 16 residues. V was clipped by 0 bases and J by 4 bases, with 15 bases between them. CDR3 sequence: CASSLALGQGGTEAFF. For the CDR3, the DNA is TGTGCCAGCAGCTTAGCGCTGGGGCAGGGTGGCACTGAAGCTTTCTTT. Full variable domain (rest looked up from reference TRBV7-9 and TRBJ1-1): DTGVSQNPRHKITKRGQNVTFRCDPISEHNRLYWYRQTLGQGPEFLTYFQNEAQLEKSRLLSDRFSAERPKGSFSTLEIQRTEQGDSAMYLCASSLALGQGGTEAFFGQGTRLTVV.

The chain recombines TRBV11-2 with TRBJ2-7, with D perhaps given as TRBD1 or TRBD2 (6 bases each). Germline-derived CDR1 and CDR2 are SGHAT and FQNNGV. The CDR3 is made up of 15 amino acids. V lost 5 bases to trimming and J lost 3 bases, with 17 bases between them. The CDR3 sequence: CASSHPLGGHYEQYF. The CDR3 coding sequence is TGTGCCAGCAGCCATCCCCTCGGGGGACACTACGAGCAGTACTTC.

The chain recombines TRBV5-3 with TRBJ2-5, with D hard to call. TRBV5-3 falls under the ORF class, with uncertain function. The ends were cut back, 0 bases at V and 3 bases at J, with 9 bases in the middle. The CDR3 sequence is 14 residues long. The CDR3 coding sequence is TGTGCCAGAAGCTTGGTCGGAACTAAAGAGACCCAGTACTTC. It is translated as CARSLVGTKETQYF.